The clone carrying this T cell receptor (beta chain) has ten or more counts. Its antigen is not known. The data were taken from a study of spatial heterogeneity in lung cancer. Notes on the study in general: How many expanded intratumoral alpha and beta TCRs were present tracked the tumor mutation count, which was a count of nonsynonymous mutations.

Trimming left V 0 bases short and J 4 bases short, with 9 bases between. Looked up from germline, CDR1 is SNHLY and CDR2 is FYNNEI. The CDR3 spans 14 residues. Time point in this sample: sample taken at primary tumor resection. Patients with untreated early-stage non-small cell lung cancer, numbering around 72, were the donors. TCRdb independently ran MiXCR on the 5' RACE reads; one entry per CDR3 protein. The data contain under 15,000 distinct CDR3 sequences, around 4.7% of them singletons. This receptor was taken from a female donor with early-stage non-small cell lung cancer. The chain uses TRBV2 and TRBJ1-2; tentatively, D is TRBD1 (5 bases). This specimen consisted of lung tumor tissue, obtained at surgery. CDR3 sequence reads: CASSEASRGYGYTF. The CDR3 coding sequence is TGTGCCAGCAGTGAAGCGTCAAGGGGCTATGGCTACACCTTC. Variable domain in full (rest from reference TRBV2 and TRBJ1-2): EPEVTQTPSHQVTQMGQEVILRCVPISNHLYFYWYRQILGQKVEFLVSFYNNEISEKSEIFDDQFSVERPDGSNFTLKIRSTKLEDSAMYFCASSEASRGYGYTFGSGTRLTVV.